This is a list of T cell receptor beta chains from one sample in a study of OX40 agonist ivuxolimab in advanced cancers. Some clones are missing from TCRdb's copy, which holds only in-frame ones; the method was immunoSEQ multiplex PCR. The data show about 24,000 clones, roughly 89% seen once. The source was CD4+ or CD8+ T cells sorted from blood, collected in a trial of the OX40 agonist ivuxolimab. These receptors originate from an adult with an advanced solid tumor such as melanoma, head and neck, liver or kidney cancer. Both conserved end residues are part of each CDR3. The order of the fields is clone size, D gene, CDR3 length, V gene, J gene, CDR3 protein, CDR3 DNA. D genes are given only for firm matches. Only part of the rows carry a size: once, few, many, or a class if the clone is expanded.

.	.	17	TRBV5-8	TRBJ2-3	CASTLGWSSPDTDTQYF	TGTGCCAGCACCCTTGGGTGGTCCTCCCCTGACACAGATACGCAGTATTTT
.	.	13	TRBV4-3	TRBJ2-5	CASSRREGETQYF	TGCGCCAGCAGCCGCAGGGAAGGGGAGACCCAGTACTTC
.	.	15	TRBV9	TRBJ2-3	CASSVAASYTDTQYF	TGTGCCAGCAGCGTAGCGGCTAGTTATACAGATACGCAGTATTTT
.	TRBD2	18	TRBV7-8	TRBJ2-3	CASSLRPGLAGGGDTQYF	TGTGCCAGCAGCCTCCGGCCGGGACTAGCGGGAGGGGGAGATACGCAGTATTTT
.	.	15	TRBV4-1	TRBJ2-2	CASSPQGNSPGELFF	TGCGCCAGCAGCCCCCAGGGTAACTCCCCCGGGGAGCTGTTTTTT
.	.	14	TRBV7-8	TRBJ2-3	CASRPRTSTDTQYF	TGTGCCAGCAGACCGAGGACTAGCACAGATACGCAGTATTTT
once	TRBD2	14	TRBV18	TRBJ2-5	CASSPETSLETQYF	TGTGCCAGCTCACCGGAGACTAGCCTAGAGACCCAGTACTTC
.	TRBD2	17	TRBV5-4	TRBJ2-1	CASRSAALAGNMREQFF	TGTGCCAGCAGATCGGCGGCTCTAGCGGGGAACATGAGGGAGCAGTTCTTC
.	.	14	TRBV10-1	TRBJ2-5	CAINPDSDQETQYF	TGCGCCATAAACCCGGACAGCGACCAAGAGACCCAGTACTTC
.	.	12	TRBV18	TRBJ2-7	CASSPPTYEQYF	TGTGCCAGCTCACCACCCACCTACGAGCAGTACTTC
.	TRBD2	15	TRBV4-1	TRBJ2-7	CASSHGGGGTYEQYF	TGCGCCAGCAGCCATGGGGGGGGTGGAACCTACGAGCAGTACTTC
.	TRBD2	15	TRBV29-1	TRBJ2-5	CSVITSGRPQETQYF	TGCAGCGTAATCACTAGCGGGAGGCCACAAGAGACCCAGTACTTC
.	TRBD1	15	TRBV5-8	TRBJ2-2	CASSLAIRGTGELFF	TGTGCCAGCAGCTTGGCCATCAGGGGGACCGGGGAGCTGTTTTTT
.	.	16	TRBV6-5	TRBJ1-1	CASSYSGLGGNTEAFF	TGTGCCAGCAGTTACTCTGGCTTAGGGGGGAACACTGAAGCTTTCTTT